This T cell receptor beta chain is from a study of TIL therapy for anti-PD-1-resistant metastatic lung cancer. Looking at the study overall: Median tumor PD-L1 proportion score was roughly 5.8%.

Described time point: pre-treatment sample, taken before nivolumab and TIL therapy. The tumor samples were excised metastases, mostly pleural nodules or supraclavicular lymph nodes. Patients were adults with stage 4 NSCLC. This was the immunoSEQ v3 assay. Survey-level samples got around 2.1 million read pairs; deep-level samples got about 5-6.5 million. Using immunoSEQ multiplex PCR, the repertoire was profiled, and TCRdb retains in-frame clones only, with some absent. The sample has 95,000 or so clones; about two thirds are singletons. Germline values: CDR1 SGHDT, CDR2 YYEEEE. The CDR3 spans 13 residues. V lost 4 bases, J lost 8 bases, and 13 bases lay in between.

Sample: tumor tissue, taken at baseline. The sequence came from a person aged 25 to 80 with non-small cell lung cancer. This sequence joins TRBV5-6 and TRBJ2-1; D possibly uses TRBD1 or TRBD2 (5 bases each). This CDR3 is CASSLRRGDEQFF. Here the CDR3 DNA reads TGTGCCAGCAGCCTACGCCGGGGCGATGAGCAGTTCTTC.